This T cell receptor (beta chain) was sequenced for a study of blood T cell repertoires in COVID-19. In the study overall: Sites in the United States, Italy and Spain provided acute and convalescent COVID-19 samples.

Trimming removed 0 bases from V and 7 bases from J, with 13 bases in between. The CDR3 consists of 15 residues. CDR1 is SGHRS, CDR2 YFSETQ, per germline. Sequencing was performed with immunoSEQ multiplex PCR; in TCRdb, only in-frame clones are kept and a portion is missing. The profile shows roughly 200,000 clones, 83% of them singletons. This clone was seen once. The TCR comes from a woman aged 25 to 39 with COVID-19, enrolled during active disease. The material sequenced was peripheral blood. The genes are TRBV5-1 and TRBJ1-4; TRBD1 is a possible D gene (5 bases). The CDR3 region is CASSLDVQGGEKLFF. The CDR3 DNA follows: TGCGCCAGCAGCTTGGACGTGCAGGGAGGTGAAAAACTGTTTTTT.